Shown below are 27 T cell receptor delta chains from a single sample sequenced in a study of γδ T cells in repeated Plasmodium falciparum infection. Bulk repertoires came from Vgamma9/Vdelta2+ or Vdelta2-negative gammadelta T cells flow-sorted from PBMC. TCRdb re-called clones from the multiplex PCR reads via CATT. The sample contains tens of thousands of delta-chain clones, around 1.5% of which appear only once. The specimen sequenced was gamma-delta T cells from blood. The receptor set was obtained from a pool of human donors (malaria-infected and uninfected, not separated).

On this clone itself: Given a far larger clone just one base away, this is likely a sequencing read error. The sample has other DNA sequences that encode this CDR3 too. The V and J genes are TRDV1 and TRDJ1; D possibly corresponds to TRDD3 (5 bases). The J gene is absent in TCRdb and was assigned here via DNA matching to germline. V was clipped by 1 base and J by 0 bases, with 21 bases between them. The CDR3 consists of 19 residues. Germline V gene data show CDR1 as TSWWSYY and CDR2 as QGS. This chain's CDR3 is CALGEPATLGDPNTDKLIF. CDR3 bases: TGTGCTCTTGGGGAACCCGCCACCCTGGGAGATCCGAACACCGATAAACTCATCTTT.

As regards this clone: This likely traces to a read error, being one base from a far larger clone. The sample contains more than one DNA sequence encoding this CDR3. The CDR3 coding sequence is TGTGCTGTGGCTCGCTGGGACTCCTACGGGGCTACTGGGGGTCGAAATAAACTCATCTTT. It encodes CAVARWDSYGATGGRNKLIF. The chain is built from TRAV36/DV7 and TRDJ1, with 8 bases that match TRDD3. The CDR3 spans 20 residues. Trimming took 3 bases from V and 6 from J; bases not matched to a gene: 28. Germline loops: CDR1 VTNFRS, CDR2 LTSSGIE (reference sequence).

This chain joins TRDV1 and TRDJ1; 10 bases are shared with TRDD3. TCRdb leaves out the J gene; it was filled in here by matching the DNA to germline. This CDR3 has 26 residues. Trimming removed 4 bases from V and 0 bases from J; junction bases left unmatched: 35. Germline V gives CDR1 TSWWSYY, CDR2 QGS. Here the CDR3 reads CALGVPMPLIPLWYWGISSDTDKLIF. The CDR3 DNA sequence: TGTGCTCTTGGGGTCCCAATGCCCCTTATTCCTCTTTGGTACTGGGGGATCTCCTCTGACACCGATAAACTCATCTTT.

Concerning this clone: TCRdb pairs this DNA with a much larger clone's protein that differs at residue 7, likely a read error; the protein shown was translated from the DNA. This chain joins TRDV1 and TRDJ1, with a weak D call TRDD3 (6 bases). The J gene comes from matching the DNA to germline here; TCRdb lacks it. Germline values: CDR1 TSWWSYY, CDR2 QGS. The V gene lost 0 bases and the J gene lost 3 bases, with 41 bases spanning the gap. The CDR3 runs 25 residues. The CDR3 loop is CALGELGYTTLPLLSLGIEADKLIF. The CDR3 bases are TGTGCTCTTGGGGAACTTGGATACACCACACTACCCCTCTTATCGCTGGGGATCGAGGCCGATAAACTCATCTTT.

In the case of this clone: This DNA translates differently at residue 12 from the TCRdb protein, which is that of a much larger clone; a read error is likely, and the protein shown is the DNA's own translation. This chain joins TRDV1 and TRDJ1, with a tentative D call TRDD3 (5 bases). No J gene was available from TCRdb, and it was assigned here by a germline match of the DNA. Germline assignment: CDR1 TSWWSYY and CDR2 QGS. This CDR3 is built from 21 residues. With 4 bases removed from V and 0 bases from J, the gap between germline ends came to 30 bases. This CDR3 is CALGGPSLLSGRFRHTDKLIF. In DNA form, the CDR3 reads TGTGCTCTTGGGGGACCCTCCCTTTTATCGGGGAGGTTCCGTCACACCGATAAACTCATCTTT.

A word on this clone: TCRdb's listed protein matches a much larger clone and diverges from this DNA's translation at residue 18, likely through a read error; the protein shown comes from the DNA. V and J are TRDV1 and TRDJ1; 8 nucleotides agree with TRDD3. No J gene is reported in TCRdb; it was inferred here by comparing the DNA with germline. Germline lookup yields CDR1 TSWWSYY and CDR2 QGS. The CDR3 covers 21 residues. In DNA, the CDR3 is TGTGCTCTTGGGGTAGGCTTCCGTCCCGGGGGAGTACTGGGGGGCAACGATGAACTCATCTTT. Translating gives CALGVGFRPGGVLGGNDELIF.

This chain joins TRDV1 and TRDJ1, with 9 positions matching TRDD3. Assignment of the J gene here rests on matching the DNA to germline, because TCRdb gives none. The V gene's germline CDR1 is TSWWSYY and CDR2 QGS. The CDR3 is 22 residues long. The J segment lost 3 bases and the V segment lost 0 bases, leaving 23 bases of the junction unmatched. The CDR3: CALGELKASLAGGFTCADKLIF. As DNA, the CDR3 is TGTGCTCTTGGGGAACTAAAGGCCTCCCTTGCTGGGGGATTCACCTGCGCCGATAAACTCATCTTT.

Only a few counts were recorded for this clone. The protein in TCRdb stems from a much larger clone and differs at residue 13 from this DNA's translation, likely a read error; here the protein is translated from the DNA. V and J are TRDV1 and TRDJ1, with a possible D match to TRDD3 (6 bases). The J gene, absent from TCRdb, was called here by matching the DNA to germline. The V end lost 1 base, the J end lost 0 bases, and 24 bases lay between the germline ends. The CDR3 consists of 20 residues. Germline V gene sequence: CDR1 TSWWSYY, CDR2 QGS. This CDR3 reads CALGEQVGWGSYLYTDKLIF. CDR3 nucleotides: TGTGCTCTTGGGGAACAAGTCGGTTGGGGGTCATACTTATACACCGATAAACTCATCTTT.

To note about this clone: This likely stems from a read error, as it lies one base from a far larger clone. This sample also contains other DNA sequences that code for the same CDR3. In nucleotides, the CDR3 is TGTGCCTGTGACAACCGCCTACTGGGGTTTAATACCGATAAACTCATCTTT. Amino acids: CACDNRLLGFNTDKLIF. This chain joins TRDV2 and TRDJ1, with 7 bases identical to TRDD3. TCRdb lists no J gene, so it was determined here by aligning the DNA to germline. The CDR3 length is 17 residues. The V gene end was trimmed by 2 bases and the J gene end by 2 bases; junction bases not matched to a gene: 13. Germline-derived CDR1 and CDR2 are GEAIGNYY and EKD.

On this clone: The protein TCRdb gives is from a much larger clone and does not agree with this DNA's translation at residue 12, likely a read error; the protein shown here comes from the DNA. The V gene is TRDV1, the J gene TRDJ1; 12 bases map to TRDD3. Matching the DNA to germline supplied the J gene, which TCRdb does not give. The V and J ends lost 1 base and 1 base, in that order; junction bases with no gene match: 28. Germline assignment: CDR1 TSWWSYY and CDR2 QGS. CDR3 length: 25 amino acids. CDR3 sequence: CALGEQGNPTNRVWGIRWPTDKLIF. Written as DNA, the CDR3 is TGTGCTCTTGGGGAACAGGGCAATCCTACGAACAGAGTCTGGGGGATACGATGGCCCACCGATAAACTCATCTTT.

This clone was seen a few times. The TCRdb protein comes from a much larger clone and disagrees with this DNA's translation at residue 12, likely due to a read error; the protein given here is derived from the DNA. In DNA, the CDR3 is TGTGCCTCACGGCGCAGGCGGCCTCCAGGGGGATCCCTAACGTACACCGATAAACTCATCTTT. The encoded protein is CASRRRRPPGGSLTYTDKLIF. This chain connects TRDV3 to TRDJ1; 7 bases align to TRDD3. Germline V gives CDR1 TVYSNPD, CDR2 GDNSRS (reference sequence). The V and J ends lost 4 bases and 0 bases, in that order; junction bases with no gene match: 29. The CDR3 runs to 21 residues.

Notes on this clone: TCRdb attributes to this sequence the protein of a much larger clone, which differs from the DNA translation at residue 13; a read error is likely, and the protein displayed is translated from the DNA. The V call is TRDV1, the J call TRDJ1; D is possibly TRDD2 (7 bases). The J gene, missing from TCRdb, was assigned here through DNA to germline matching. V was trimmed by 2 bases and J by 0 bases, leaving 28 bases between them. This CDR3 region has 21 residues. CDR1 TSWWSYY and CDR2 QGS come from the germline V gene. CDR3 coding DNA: TGTGCTCTTGGGGAAGAAAGGTTCCTACGCGGGGGACACCGAAACACCGATAAACTCATCTTT. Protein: CALGEERFLRGGHRNTDKLIF.

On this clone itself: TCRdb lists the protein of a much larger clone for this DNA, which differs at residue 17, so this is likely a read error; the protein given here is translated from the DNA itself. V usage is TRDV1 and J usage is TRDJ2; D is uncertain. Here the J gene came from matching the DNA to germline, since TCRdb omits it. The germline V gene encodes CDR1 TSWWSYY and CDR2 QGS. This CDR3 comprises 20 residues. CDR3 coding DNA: TGTGCTCTTGGGGAACTTGGCCTCAGCCTCCTCAGGGCTTTGACAGCACGACTCTTCTTT. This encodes CALGELGLSLLRALTARLFF.

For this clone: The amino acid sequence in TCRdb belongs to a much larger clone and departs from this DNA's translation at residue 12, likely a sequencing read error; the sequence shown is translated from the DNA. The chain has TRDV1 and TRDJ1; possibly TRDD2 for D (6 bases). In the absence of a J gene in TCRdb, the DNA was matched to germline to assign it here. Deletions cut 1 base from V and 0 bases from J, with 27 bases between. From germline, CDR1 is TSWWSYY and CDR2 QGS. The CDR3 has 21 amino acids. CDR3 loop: CALGERGPTVLARSYTDKLIF. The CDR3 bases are TGTGCTCTTGGGGAACGGGGTCCTACCGTACTTGCACGGTCGTACACCGATAAACTCATCTTT.

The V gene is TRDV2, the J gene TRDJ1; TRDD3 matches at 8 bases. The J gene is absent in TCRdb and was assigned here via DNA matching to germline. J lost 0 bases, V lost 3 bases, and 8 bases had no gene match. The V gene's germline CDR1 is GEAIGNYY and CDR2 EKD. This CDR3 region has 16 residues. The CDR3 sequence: CACDPYWGLYTDKLIF. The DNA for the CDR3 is TGTGCCTGTGACCCCTACTGGGGGCTTTACACCGATAAACTCATCTTT.

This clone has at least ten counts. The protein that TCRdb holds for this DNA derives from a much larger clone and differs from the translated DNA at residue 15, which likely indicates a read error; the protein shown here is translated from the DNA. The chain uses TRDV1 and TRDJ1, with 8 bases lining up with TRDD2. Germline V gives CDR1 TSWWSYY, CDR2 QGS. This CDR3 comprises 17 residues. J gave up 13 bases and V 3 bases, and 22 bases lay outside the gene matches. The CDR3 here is CALGETSYLPQEGGPIF. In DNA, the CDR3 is TGTGCTCTTGGGGAGACTTCCTACCTCCCGCAAGAAGGTGGACCCATCTTT.

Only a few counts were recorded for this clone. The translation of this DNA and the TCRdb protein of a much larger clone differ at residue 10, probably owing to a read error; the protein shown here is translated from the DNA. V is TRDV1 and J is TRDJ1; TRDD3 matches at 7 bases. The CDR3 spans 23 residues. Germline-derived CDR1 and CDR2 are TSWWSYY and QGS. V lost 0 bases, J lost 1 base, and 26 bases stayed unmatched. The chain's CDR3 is CALGELDLLRGIVPPLSTDKLIF. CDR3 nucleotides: TGTGCTCTTGGGGAACTTGACCTACTCCGGGGGATCGTACCTCCTTTGTCCACCGATAAACTCATCTTT.

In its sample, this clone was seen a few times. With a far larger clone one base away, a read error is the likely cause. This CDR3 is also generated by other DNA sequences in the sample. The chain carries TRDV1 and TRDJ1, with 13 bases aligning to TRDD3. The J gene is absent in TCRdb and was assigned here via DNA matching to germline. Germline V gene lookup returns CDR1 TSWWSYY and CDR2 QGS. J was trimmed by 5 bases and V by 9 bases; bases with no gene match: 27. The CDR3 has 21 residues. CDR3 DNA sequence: TGTGCTCTGCGGGTCCTTCCCACGATAATAACTGGGGGATACGCAACTGATAAACTCATCTTT. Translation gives CALRVLPTIITGGYATDKLIF.

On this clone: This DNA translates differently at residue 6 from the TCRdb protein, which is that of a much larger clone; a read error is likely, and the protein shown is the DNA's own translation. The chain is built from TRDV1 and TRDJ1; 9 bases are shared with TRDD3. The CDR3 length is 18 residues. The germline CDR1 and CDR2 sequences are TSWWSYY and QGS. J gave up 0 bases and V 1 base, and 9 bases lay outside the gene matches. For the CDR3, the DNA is TGTGCTCTTGGGGAACAGACTGGGGGACGTGAGTACACCGATAAACTCATCTTT. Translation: CALGEQTGGREYTDKLIF.

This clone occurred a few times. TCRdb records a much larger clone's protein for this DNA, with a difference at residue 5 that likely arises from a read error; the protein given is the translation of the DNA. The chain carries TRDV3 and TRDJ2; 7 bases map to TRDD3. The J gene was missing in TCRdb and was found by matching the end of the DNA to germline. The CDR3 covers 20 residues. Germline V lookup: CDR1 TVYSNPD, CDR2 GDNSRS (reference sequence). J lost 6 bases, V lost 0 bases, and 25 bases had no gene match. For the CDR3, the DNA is TGTGCCTTTAGCTGTCCCTTTTCGCGAGGACGGGGGATGCATTCAGCACAACTCTTCTTT. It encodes CAFSCPFSRGRGMHSAQLFF.

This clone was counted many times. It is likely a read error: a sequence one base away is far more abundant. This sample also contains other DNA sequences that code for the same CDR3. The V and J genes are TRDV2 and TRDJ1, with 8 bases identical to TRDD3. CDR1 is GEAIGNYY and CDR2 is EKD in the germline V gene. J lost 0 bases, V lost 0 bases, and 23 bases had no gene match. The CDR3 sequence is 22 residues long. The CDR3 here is CACDTDEGSQSTGGAYTDKLIF. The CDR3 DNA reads TGTGCCTGTGACACCGACGAGGGAAGTCAGAGTACTGGGGGGGCCTACACCGATAAACTCATCTTT.

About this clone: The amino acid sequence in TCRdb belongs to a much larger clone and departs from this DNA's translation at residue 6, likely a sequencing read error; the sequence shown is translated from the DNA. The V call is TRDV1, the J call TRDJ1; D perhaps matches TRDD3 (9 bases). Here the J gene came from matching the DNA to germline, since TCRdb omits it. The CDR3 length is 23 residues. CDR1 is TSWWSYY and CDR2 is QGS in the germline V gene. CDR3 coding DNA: TGTGCTCTTGGGAAACTCTCTTCCTACAGGGGATACGCCACACTCGGGTACACCGATAAACTCATCTTT. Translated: CALGKLSSYRGYATLGYTDKLIF.

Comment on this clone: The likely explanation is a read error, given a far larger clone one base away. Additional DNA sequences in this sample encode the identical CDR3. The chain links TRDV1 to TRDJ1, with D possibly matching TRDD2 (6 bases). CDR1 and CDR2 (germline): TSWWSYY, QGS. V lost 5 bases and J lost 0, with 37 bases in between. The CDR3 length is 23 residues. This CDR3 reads CALGRIVPKWGRMMVGYTDKLIF. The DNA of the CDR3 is TGTGCTCTTGGGAGAATCGTTCCTAAGTGGGGCCGGATGATGGTGGGATACACCGATAAACTCATCTTT.

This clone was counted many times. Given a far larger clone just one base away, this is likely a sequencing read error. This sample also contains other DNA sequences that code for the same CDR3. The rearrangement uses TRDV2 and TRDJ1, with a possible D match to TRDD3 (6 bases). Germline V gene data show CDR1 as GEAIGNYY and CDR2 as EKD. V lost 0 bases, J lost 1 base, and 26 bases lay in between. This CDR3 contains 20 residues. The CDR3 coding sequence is TGTGCCTGTGACACCCTTAGAGTACTGGGTGGGCCGGTCATCACCGATAAACTCATCTTT. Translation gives CACDTLRVLGGPVITDKLIF.

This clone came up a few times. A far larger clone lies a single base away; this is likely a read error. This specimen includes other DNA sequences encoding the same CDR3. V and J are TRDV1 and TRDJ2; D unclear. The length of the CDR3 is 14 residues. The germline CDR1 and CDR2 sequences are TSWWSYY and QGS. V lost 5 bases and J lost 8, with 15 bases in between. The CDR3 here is CALGKNALEAQLFF. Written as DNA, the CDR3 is TGTGCTCTTGGGAAAAACGCCCTGGAGGCACAACTCTTCTTT.

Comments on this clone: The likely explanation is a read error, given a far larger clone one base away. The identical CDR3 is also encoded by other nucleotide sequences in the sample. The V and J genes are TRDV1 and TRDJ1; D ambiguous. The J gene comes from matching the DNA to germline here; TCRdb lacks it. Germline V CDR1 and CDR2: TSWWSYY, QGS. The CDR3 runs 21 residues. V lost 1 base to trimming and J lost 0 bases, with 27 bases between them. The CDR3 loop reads CALGEPPLHVRGTLYTDKLIF. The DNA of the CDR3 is TGTGCTCTTGGGGAACCCCCTTTACACGTACGGGGTACATTGTACACCGATAAACTCATCTTT.

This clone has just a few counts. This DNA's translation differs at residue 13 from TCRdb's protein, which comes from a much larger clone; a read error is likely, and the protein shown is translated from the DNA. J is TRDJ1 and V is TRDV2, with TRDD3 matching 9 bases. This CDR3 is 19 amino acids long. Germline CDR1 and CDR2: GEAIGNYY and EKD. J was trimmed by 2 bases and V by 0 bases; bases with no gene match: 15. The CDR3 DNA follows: TGTGCCTGTGACACCGTCGTTCGGGGGATACTTAGAGGGACCGATAAACTCATCTTT. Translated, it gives CACDTVVRGILRGTDKLIF.